This T cell receptor (beta chain) was identified during a study of beta chain features in type 1 diabetes. Whole-study findings and limits: Patients with Type 1 diabetes showed moderately but significantly shorter TCRB CDR3s in all four CD4+ subsets.

CDR3 length: 15 amino acids. The germline V and J ends were trimmed by 6 bases and 9 bases, with 21 bases remaining between them. CDR1 and CDR2 from the germline V gene are SGHTA and FQGNSA. Expressed TCRB transcripts got sequenced, as all isolated RNA was reverse transcribed. This table comes from immunoSEQ multiplex PCR, and its TCRdb copy is limited to in-frame clones, with some not included. Of 200,000 to 250,000 clones listed, about 70% are singletons. The purity of all sorted populations exceeded 95%. In regard to this clone: Its cognate antigen is unknown.

This receptor was obtained from a young man in good health. The chain couples TRBV7-2 to TRBJ2-1; tentative D call: TRBD1 (5 bases). The material sequenced was naive CD4+ T cells from blood. The CDR3 DNA reads TGTGCCAGCAGTCCCGGACACACGACCCGGAGTGAGCAGTTCTTC. Translation gives CASSPGHTTRSEQFF.